This TCR beta chain was sequenced in a study of shared clonotypes between healthy human individuals (TCRdb year 2020). Regarding the complete study: A few men and two women, aged 18 to 49 years, made up the cohort. For each donor, CD4 naive and CD4 memory were each given three plates, CD8 naive was given two plates, and CD8 memory was given one plate. To estimate repertoire size and how much clonotypes are shared between individuals, the study performed deep sequencing of blood TCR repertoires from roughly five healthy adults. Different laboratories and diverse techniques were used to prepare libraries and sequence TCR repertoires, to increase sequencing depth and limit assay-specific biases. Each donor's leukapheresis produced roughly between roughly 0.85 and 9.5 billion PBMCs.

TCR CDR3 regions were amplified from genomic DNA by multiplex PCR using the deep immunoSEQ assay. For each cell subset, the extracted genomic DNA was distributed evenly across all wells of several immunoSEQ 96-well plates, and each plate served as one replicate. For sorted subsets, 200 to 250 ng genomic DNA, equal to 30,000 or so T cell genomes, was loaded into each replicate PCR. Purified libraries were measured with a Qubit 3.0 fluorometer, size-checked on a Bioanalyzer 2100, and measured again with the KAPA Library Quantification kit. Each immunoSEQ 96-well plate was sequenced on its own single-read 150-cycle Illumina NextSeq 550 flow cell. The study's own analysis went as follows. Because the immunoSEQ output included only junctional sequences and no quality scores, the filtering could not be the same as the filtering used for full-length reads. To assign V/J genes and CDR3, sequences were annotated using PyIR, a Python wrapper for IgBLAST v1.9, with IMGT germline references. Reads with weak V/J assignments (E-value above 1e-6), missing CDR3, stop codons, out-of-frame junctions, or ambiguous translated residues were removed. A V3J clonotype was defined by an identical inferred V gene, J gene, and CDR3 amino acid sequence. Percentage overlap between repertoires was calculated by dividing the number of shared unique clonotypes by the size of the smaller repertoire. Richness of each repertoire was evaluated using RTK rarefaction, the Chao1 estimator, and Recon v2.1 estimates of unobserved clonotypes. For all TCRbeta clonotypes obtained by the gDNA method from a handful of donors, generation probabilities were computed with OLGA. TCRdb retrieved this table from immuneACCESS and kept in-frame rearrangements only. Not all clones are present; in checked studies, unresolved V genes account for under half, and no reason is known for the remainder. That table is the source of V, J and clone size, and D and trimming were worked out from the DNA. This sample gives approximately 2,200,000 clones in total; roughly 91% of them show up just once. In total, the top ten clones hold roughly 1.8% of the sample.

This clone was counted between two and nine times. Its antigen is not yet known. No base-level quality is on record; no much larger clone is a single base apart. Sequences SQVTM (CDR1) and ANQGSEA (CDR2) are obtained from the germline V gene. Unmatched junction bases come to 7, with V trimmed by 2 bases and J by 3 bases. The CDR3 contains 15 residues, cysteine and phenylalanine counted. Only the CDR3 region is kept as DNA, spanning 45 bases read in frame from base 1. The investigation overall reported the following: Sharing across a few donors was observed for approximately 5% of naive CD4, 3.5% of naive CD8, about 2.3% of memory CD4, and roughly 0.43% of memory CD8 clonotypes. Even with the large sequencing depth, rarefaction of the sorted-subset datasets indicated that sequencing was incomplete. The genetic and exposure-history diversity represented was limited by the small number of donors. Pairwise subsampling indicated that sequencing depth was expected to affect the degree of clonotype sharing among donors. Clonotypes shared by all four sorted-subset donors showed higher generation probabilities than non-shared clonotypes. Sampling was restricted to blood, and TCR repertoires in tissue are likely to differ from TCR repertoires in blood. Larger estimated clonotype richness was generally found for naive subsets than for memory subsets.

For the CD8 naive samples, CD45RO-negative cells were positively selected for CCR7, yielding a CD45RA+CCR7+ population from which TemRA cells were excluded. Healthy HIV-negative adults with no recently reported acute infections or vaccinations were included as donors. All donors were Caucasian adults living in Nashville, Tennessee, USA. After blood collection by leukapheresis, PBMCs were isolated using Ficoll-Histopaque density gradient centrifugation and then cryopreserved in the vapor phase of liquid nitrogen. Analytical flow cytometry was used to check the purity and quantity of each magnetically sorted T cell population. From each sorted fraction, genomic DNA was isolated and quantified by UV absorbance on a Nanodrop 2000c.

The rearranged segments are TRBV29-1 and TRBJ1-1; TRBD1 matches 9 bases in the middle. The receptor's source is a man aged 18 to 30 in good health. Some clones in this sample may be carry-over from other donors' samples. Sequencing was carried out using naive CD8+ T cells from PBMCs. Sample cell subset or site, as interpreted from the label and publication: CD45RA+CCR7+. The CDR3 sequence is CSVEQYGTGYTEAFF. The DNA sequence is TGCAGCGTTGAACAATACGGGACAGGGTACACTGAAGCTTTCTTT.